These 3 T cell receptor beta chains were all obtained from the same sample, sequenced in a study of shared clonotypes between healthy human individuals. Profiling relied on immunoSEQ multiplex PCR, and the TCRdb table lists in-frame clones only, not all of them. The sample has roughly 2,000,000 clones, about 94% seen once. Terminally differentiated effector memory CD45RA+ cells were excluded from the naive CD8 cells, which were CD45RO-negative and positively selected for CCR7. Specimen: naive CD8+ T cells sorted from blood. These TCRs come from a man between 18 and 35 years old in good health.

The chain couples TRBV28 to TRBJ2-5; D gene unclear. V was clipped by 5 bases and J by 11 bases, with 15 bases between them. This CDR3 spans 12 amino acids. CDR1 and CDR2 (germline): MDHEN, SYDVKM. The CDR3 region is CASSLDGSPQYF. CDR3 in DNA: TGTGCCAGCAGTCTCGACGGGTCCCCACAGTACTTC.

The chain joins TRBV6-5 to TRBJ2-1; no definite D call. The germline V and J ends were trimmed by 7 bases and 8 bases, with 15 bases remaining between them. The CDR3 is 13 amino acids. Per germline, CDR1 MNHEY and CDR2 SVGAGI. The CDR3 nucleotides read TGTGCCAGCACCATCCCGAACAGCGATGAGCAGTTCTTC. This translates into CASTIPNSDEQFF.

This rearrangement joins TRBV5-5 to TRBJ2-7, with D uncertain. CDR1 SGHKS and CDR2 YYEKEE come from the germline V gene (reference sequence). The length of the CDR3 is 14 residues. Trimming shortened V by 0 bases and J by 3 bases, and 10 bases separated the two germline ends. The CDR3 DNA is TGTGCCAGCAGCTTGGACACTTACTTCTACGAGCAGTACTTC. It encodes CASSLDTYFYEQYF.